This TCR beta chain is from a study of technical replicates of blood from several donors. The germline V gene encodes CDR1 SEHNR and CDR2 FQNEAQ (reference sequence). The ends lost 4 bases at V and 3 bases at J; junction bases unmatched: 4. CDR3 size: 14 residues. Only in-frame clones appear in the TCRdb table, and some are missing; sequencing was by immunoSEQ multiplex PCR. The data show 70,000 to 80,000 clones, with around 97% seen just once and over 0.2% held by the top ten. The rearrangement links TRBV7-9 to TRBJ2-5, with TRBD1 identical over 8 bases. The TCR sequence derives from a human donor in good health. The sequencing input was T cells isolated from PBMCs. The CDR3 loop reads CASSSPQGEETQYF. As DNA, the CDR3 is TGTGCCAGCAGCTCCCCACAGGGGGAAGAGACCCAGTACTTC.